This is a list of T cell receptor beta chains from one sample in a study of response to subunit inactivated influenza vaccine. One entry per CDR3 protein results from TCRdb running MiXCR on the RT-PCR reads. The data contain approximately 300,000 distinct CDR3 sequences, approximately 21% of them singletons. The sequencing used PBMCs from blood, collected 21 months after vaccination. The receptor source for this set is a man aged 45 to 70 who received an inactivated influenza vaccine. The CDR3 runs from the conserved cysteine through the conserved F or W. D genes are given only for firm matches. Clone size is shown for a subset of rows, as once, few, many or a class of expanded clone.

>NA|many|TRBJ1-3|15|TRBV7-2
CASSFAYGAGNTIYF
TGTGCCAGCAGCTTCGCCTATGGAGCTGGAAACACCATATATTTT
>NA|few|TRBJ2-1|11|TRBV7-2
CASRGFDEQFF
TGTGCCAGCAGGGGGTTCGATGAGCAGTTCTTC
>TRBD1|few|TRBJ2-2|14|TRBV20-1
CSALRGSDTGELFF
TGCAGTGCTCTCAGGGGGTCGGACACCGGGGAGCTGTTTTTT
>NA|NA|TRBJ2-5|16|TRBV7-2
CASSLGGLGVQETQYF
TGTGCCAGCAGCTTAGGGGGTTTGGGGGTCCAAGAGACCCAGTACTTC
>NA|NA|TRBJ2-2|15|TRBV5-1
CASSLVTQPTGELFF
TGCGCCAGCAGCTTGGTTACACAGCCCACCGGGGAGCTGTTTTTT
>TRBD2|NA|TRBJ2-5|14|TRBV5-1
CASRVGTTGETQYF
TGCGCCAGCAGGGTCGGGACTACCGGAGAGACCCAGTACTTC
>NA|NA|TRBJ2-1|17|TRBV20-1
CSARADRRYSSYNEQFF
TGCAGTGCTAGGGCCGACAGGCGCTATTCCTCCTACAATGAGCAGTTCTTC
>TRBD1|NA|TRBJ1-2|13|TRBV10-2
CASTRGGWDGYTF
TGCGCCAGCACAAGAGGGGGCTGGGATGGCTACACCTTC
>NA|few|TRBJ2-1|13|TRBV20-1
CSAAGLSYNEQFF
TGCAGTGCGGCAGGGCTTTCCTACAATGAGCAGTTCTTC
>TRBD2|NA|TRBJ2-5|14|TRBV20-1
CSARGTSGKETQYF
TGCAGTGCTAGGGGGACTAGCGGGAAAGAGACCCAGTACTTC
>TRBD1|NA|TRBJ1-2|17|TRBV19
CASSIPLRQGALYGYTF
TGTGCCAGTAGTATCCCCTTAAGACAGGGGGCTTTGTATGGCTACACCTTC
>NA|few|TRBJ2-7|14|TRBV4-2
CASSQGASSYEQYF
TGTGCCAGCAGCCAAGGAGCCAGCTCCTACGAGCAGTACTTC
>TRBD1|few|TRBJ1-2|14|TRBV2
CASSEANRGYGYTF
TGTGCCAGCAGTGAAGCCAACAGGGGCTATGGCTACACCTTC
>NA|few|TRBJ1-2|11|TRBV20-1
CSARGGYGYTF
TGCAGTGCTAGAGGAGGCTATGGCTACACCTTC
>TRBD1|NA|TRBJ1-5|14|TRBV19
CASSQDRGGQPQHF
TGTGCCAGTAGTCAAGACAGGGGAGGCCAGCCCCAGCATTTT
>NA|NA|TRBJ2-7|14|TRBV12-3/TRBV12-4
CASSLGSAGSEQYF
TGTGCCAGCAGTCTAGGAAGCGCAGGGAGCGAGCAGTACTTC
>NA|few|TRBJ1-3|16|TRBV7-2
CASSLDQALSGNTIYF
TGTGCCAGCAGCTTAGACCAAGCCCTCTCTGGAAACACCATATATTTT
>TRBD2|NA|TRBJ2-3|15|TRBV7-6
CASSFTSASADTQYF
TGTGCCAGCAGCTTTACTAGCGCTTCGGCAGATACGCAGTATTTT
>NA|few|TRBJ1-2|16|TRBV14
CASSQVGGAGHYGYTF
TGTGCCAGCAGCCAAGTCGGGGGGGCAGGCCACTATGGCTACACCTTC
>NA|many|TRBJ2-1|15|TRBV11-3
CASSPAGGNWNEQFF
TGTGCCAGCAGCCCGGCGGGCGGGAATTGGAATGAGCAGTTCTTC
>NA|NA|TRBJ1-4|15|TRBV6-2/TRBV6-3
CASARTDRQNEKLFF
TGTGCCAGCGCCCGTACGGACAGACAAAATGAAAAACTGTTTTTT
>TRBD2|NA|TRBJ2-2|15|TRBV20-1
CSATTSGRVTGELFF
TGCAGTGCAACCACTAGCGGGAGGGTCACCGGGGAGCTGTTTTTT
>NA|NA|TRBJ2-3|14|TRBV6-5
CASSYGTGWATQYF
TGTGCCAGCAGTTACGGAACAGGGTGGGCTACGCAGTATTTT
>NA|NA|TRBJ1-4|16|TRBV15
CATSRDLGGTNEKLFF
TGTGCCACCAGCAGAGATTTGGGAGGAACTAATGAAAAACTGTTTTTT
>NA|few|TRBJ2-2|13|TRBV12-3/TRBV12-4
CATKQADTGELFF
TGTGCCACCAAGCAAGCCGACACCGGGGAGCTGTTTTTT
>NA|NA|TRBJ1-2|14|TRBV15
CATSRDGTTRGYTF
TGTGCCACCAGCAGAGACGGGACAACCCGGGGCTACACCTTC
>TRBD2|NA|TRBJ2-5|15|TRBV6-1
CASSVSPSGRETQYF
TGTGCCAGCAGTGTCAGTCCTAGCGGGAGAGAGACCCAGTACTTC
>TRBD2|few|TRBJ2-1|14|TRBV7-3
CASSFAGGPGEQFF
TGTGCCAGCAGCTTTGCGGGAGGGCCGGGTGAGCAGTTCTTC
>TRBD1|NA|TRBJ1-5|15|TRBV12-3/TRBV12-4
CASSPTGLYNQPQHF
TGTGCCAGCAGTCCGACAGGGCTATACAATCAGCCCCAGCATTTT
>TRBD1|NA|TRBJ1-6|15|TRBV12-3/TRBV12-4
CASRHQGARSSPLHF
TGTGCCAGCAGACATCAGGGGGCGCGGTCTTCACCCCTCCACTTT
>TRBD1|many|TRBJ1-6|13|TRBV12-3/TRBV12-4
CASSPGQSAGFHF
TGTGCCAGCAGTCCGGGACAGAGCGCGGGGTTCCACTTT
>TRBD1|NA|TRBJ1-2|15|TRBV7-9
CASSPRDRTLYGYTF
TGTGCCAGCAGCCCTCGGGACAGGACACTCTATGGCTACACCTTC
>NA|NA|TRBJ1-1|15|TRBV20-1
CSADDRIRMNTEAFF
TGCAGTGCCGACGACAGGATTCGTATGAACACTGAAGCTTTCTTT
>NA|NA|TRBJ1-4|13|TRBV2
CASSEDPDEKLFF
TGTGCCAGCAGTGAAGACCCGGATGAAAAACTGTTTTTT
>NA|many|TRBJ1-3|17|TRBV7-8
CASSLVSFSTAGNTIYF
TGTGCCAGCAGCTTAGTGTCCTTCTCCACAGCTGGAAACACCATATATTTT
>TRBD1|few|TRBJ2-5|15|TRBV11-1
CASSLRTGLKETQYF
TGTGCCAGCAGCTTGAGGACAGGGCTTAAGGAGACCCAGTACTTC
>NA|few|TRBJ2-7|13|TRBV20-1
CSASRGNSYEQYF
TGCAGTGCTAGTAGGGGGAACTCCTACGAGCAGTACTTC
>NA|many|TRBJ1-6|16|TRBV12-3/TRBV12-4
CASSSRGGTDVSPLHF
TGTGCCAGCAGCTCCCGCGGGGGAACCGACGTTTCACCCCTCCACTTT
>NA|NA|TRBJ2-7|15|TRBV11-1
CASSQGGGVAYEQYF
TGTGCCAGCAGCCAAGGTGGCGGGGTCGCCTACGAGCAGTACTTC
>NA|few|TRBJ2-2|15|TRBV6-1
CASTKGDLNTGELVF
TGTGCCAGCACAAAGGGCGACTTGAACACCGGGGAGCTGGTTTTT
>NA|many|TRBJ1-1|13|TRBV11-2
CASSLDRGAQAFF
TGTGCCAGCAGCTTAGATCGGGGGGCGCAAGCTTTCTTT
>TRBD1|many|TRBJ1-6|14|TRBV15
CATSRGQGFPPLHF
TGTGCCACCAGCAGAGGACAGGGATTCCCACCCCTCCACTTT
>NA|few|TRBJ1-2|16|TRBV30
CAWIKGQGLQNYGYTF
TGTGCCTGGATAAAAGGTCAGGGACTACAGAATTATGGCTACACCTTC
>NA|NA|TRBJ2-5|12|TRBV12-3/TRBV12-4
CASKYLGETQYF
TGTGCCAGCAAATACCTCGGGGAGACCCAGTACTTC